The 31 T cell receptor beta chains given below trace back to one sample, sequenced in a study of CD8 T cells in ankylosing spondylitis (dated by TCRdb to 2016 to 2017). Study-level results and caveats: A TCR beta motif of 7 or 8 highly homologous amino acid variants appeared characteristic of blood from ankylosing spondylitis patients.

Library preparation used 5' RACE. Sequencing was performed on an Illumina HiSeq 2500. TCRdb applied fastp at Q25 and MiXCR to the public reads, then kept only in-frame beta chains. Every CDR3 protein is listed once, alongside the most common genes and DNA of its rows. This sample has hundreds of thousands of distinct CDR3 sequences in its table, and about 11% of those were observed once. Clones ranked in the top ten supply 0.51% of the sample. These receptors are not linked to any known antigen. The sample comprised blood, either unsorted or a sorted T cell fraction (not recorded which). The receptors were sampled from a male donor with ankylosing spondylitis.

The table lists this clonotype with many counts. The chain is built from TRBV20-1 and TRBJ1-1; tentative D call: TRBD1 (6 bases). V lost 3 bases, J lost 4 bases, and 15 bases lay in between. The CDR3 is made up of 14 amino acids. CDR1 and CDR2 (germline): DFQATT, SNEGSKA (reference sequence). CDR3 DNA: TGCAGTGCTAGTCGGGCGGGGGCCAGCACTGAAGCTTTCTTT. Translating gives CSASRAGASTEAFF.

This clonotype has at least ten counts. The CDR3 sequence is CASSWTGVEAFF. The CDR3, as DNA: TGCGCCAGCAGCTGGACAGGGGTTGAAGCTTTCTTT. This chain joins TRBV5-1 and TRBJ1-1; TRBD1 matches at 9 bases. The CDR3 consists of 12 residues. Germline V CDR1 and CDR2: SGHRS, YFSETQ. After removal of 3 bases from V and 7 bases from J, the junction contained 1 base not matched to a gene.

There are many counts of this clonotype. The rearrangement uses TRBV24-1 and TRBJ2-1, with 11 bases lining up with TRBD1. The CDR3 covers 15 residues. CDR1 and CDR2 from the germline V gene are KGHDR and SFDVKD. V lost 3 bases to trimming and J lost 5 bases; unmatched junction nucleotides: 2. For the CDR3, the DNA is TGTGCCACCAGTGATGCGGGACAGGGGGACAATGAGCAGTTCTTC. Its translation: CATSDAGQGDNEQFF.

The gene calls are TRBV7-8 and TRBJ2-1; D is uncertain. V gave up 5 bases and J gave up 4 bases, with 9 bases separating them. The CDR3 consists of 13 residues. CDR1 and CDR2 from the germline V gene are SGHVS and FQNEAQ. DNA of the CDR3: TGTGCCAGCAGCAACTACTTTTACAATGAGCAGTTCTTC. Translating gives CASSNYFYNEQFF.

This clonotype was recorded once. This sequence joins TRBV5-1 and TRBJ1-4; no clear D gene. The germline gives CDR1 SGHRS, CDR2 YFSETQ. This CDR3 region has 16 residues. V was pared by 4 bases and J by 6 bases, with 19 bases between. Here the CDR3 reads CASSRQSGLGDEKLFF. CDR3 coding DNA: TGCGCCAGCAGCCGTCAATCGGGATTGGGAGATGAAAAACTGTTTTTT.

At least ten counts were recorded for this clonotype. This sequence joins TRBV2 and TRBJ2-3, with D possibly matching TRBD1 (5 bases). The CDR3 is 16 amino acids. Germline CDR1 reads SNHLY; CDR2 reads FYNNEI. Trimming shortened V by 6 bases and J by 2 bases, and 18 bases separated the two germline ends. CDR3: CASRLIDSTFTDTQYF. The CDR3 nucleotides read TGTGCCAGCAGATTGATCGACAGCACCTTCACAGATACGCAGTATTTT.

This clonotype was detected many times. This sequence joins TRBV6-6 and TRBJ2-3; 8 bases are shared with TRBD1. CDR3 length equals 13 residues. Trimming cost V 5 bases and J 4 bases; bases outside gene matches: 2. CDR1 MNHNY and CDR2 SVGAGI come from the germline V gene (reference sequence). Written as DNA, the CDR3 is TGTGCCAGCAGTCAGGGGGCTTCAGATACGCAGTATTTT. Its protein product is CASSQGASDTQYF.

This clonotype came up a few times. V usage is TRBV7-2 and J usage is TRBJ1-2, with TRBD1 matching 9 bases. Germline V gene sequence: CDR1 SGHTA, CDR2 FQGNSA. V shed 4 bases, J shed 8 bases, and the junction held 8 bases outside the gene matches. The CDR3 runs 14 residues. The CDR3 is CASSWDRVVKGYTF. The DNA for the CDR3 is TGTGCCAGCAGCTGGGACAGGGTGGTGAAAGGCTACACCTTC. Using reference TRBV7-2 and TRBJ1-2 for the parts outside the CDR3, the full variable domain is GAGVSQSPSNKVTEKGKDVELRCDPISGHTALYWYRQSLGQGLEFLIYFQGNSAPDKSGLPSDRFSAERTGGSVSTLTIQRTQQEDSAVYLCASSWDRVVKGYTFGSGTRLTVV.

The CDR3, as DNA: TGTGCCAGCTCACCCACTAGGACTAGCGGGACCTACGAGCAGTACTTC. As protein: CASSPTRTSGTYEQYF. The gene calls are TRBV18 and TRBJ2-7; 12 bases map to TRBD2. This CDR3 has 16 residues. Trimming at V came to 3 bases and at J to 2 bases, leaving 5 bases not matched to a gene. Germline V gene sequence: CDR1 KGHSH, CDR2 LQKENI.

V and J are TRBV7-6 and TRBJ1-1; D ambiguous. Germline CDR1 SGHVS, CDR2 FNYEAQ. The CDR3 runs 16 residues. V was clipped by 2 bases and J by 1 base, with 14 bases between them. Here the CDR3 DNA reads TGTGCCAGCAGCTTATTGGAAGTCGTGTCGAACACTGAAGCTTTCTTT. It encodes CASSLLEVVSNTEAFF.

This clonotype has more than one count but fewer than ten. The V call is TRBV6-2 or TRBV6-3, the J call TRBJ1-6; D is ambiguous. Germline assignment: CDR1 MNHEY and CDR2 SVGEGT. The CDR3 sequence is 15 residues long. V was clipped by 6 bases and J by 8 bases, with 17 bases between them. Written as DNA, the CDR3 is TGTGCCAGCAGCTCCGCGGCAATATATGATTCACCCCTCCACTTT. Its protein is CASSSAAIYDSPLHF.

This clonotype was counted only a few times. The V call is TRBV15, the J call TRBJ2-2, with D uncertain. The CDR3 runs 14 residues. In germline, CDR1 is LNHNV, CDR2 YYDKDF (reference sequence). Trimming removed 1 base from V and 5 bases from J, with 8 bases in between. CDR3 protein: CATSRALGTGELFF. The CDR3, as DNA: TGTGCCACCAGCAGAGCCCTGGGAACCGGGGAGCTGTTTTTT.

The genes are TRBV27 and TRBJ2-2; D gene uncertain. Germline loops: CDR1 MNHEY, CDR2 SMNVEV (reference sequence). Trimming shortened V by 5 bases and J by 2 bases, and 18 bases separated the two germline ends. The CDR3 runs to 17 residues. As DNA, the CDR3 is TGTGCCAGCAGTCCCATCGCACTCTTGACAAACACCGGGGAGCTGTTTTTT. Protein sequence: CASSPIALLTNTGELFF.

For this clonotype: A read error may explain this, as a much larger clone is one base away. V gene TRBV5-5 combines with J gene TRBJ2-1; D unresolved. V was trimmed by 6 bases and J by 5 bases, leaving 9 bases between them. This CDR3 comprises 12 residues. Germline V gene sequence: CDR1 SGHKS, CDR2 YYEKEE (reference sequence). CDR3 sequence: CASKVYNNEQFF. The DNA of the CDR3 is TGTGCCAGCAAGGTGTACAACAATGAGCAGTTCTTC.

This clonotype has more than one count but fewer than ten. V and J are TRBV21-1 and TRBJ1-3; TRBD1, the table's D call, lacks a check against the DNA. TRBV21-1 is a recognized pseudogene. The CDR3 is made up of 16 amino acids. As DNA, the CDR3 is TGTGCCAGCAGCAAACTATTCGGGCGATCGGGCCACACCATATATTTT. Translating gives CASSKLFGRSGHTIYF.

The sample holds a few counts of this clonotype. The genes are TRBV5-1 and TRBJ2-2; possibly TRBD1 for D (5 bases). The CDR3 sequence is 15 residues long. Germline V gives CDR1 SGHRS, CDR2 YFSETQ. The germline V and J ends were trimmed by 3 bases and 7 bases, with 16 bases remaining between them. Here the CDR3 reads CASSSLGAGDGELFF. The CDR3 coding sequence is TGCGCCAGCAGCTCTCTAGGGGCCGGAGACGGGGAGCTGTTTTTT.

The rearrangement joins TRBV7-2 to TRBJ2-1; D call uncertain. Germline CDR1 is SGHTA and CDR2 is FQGNSA. The CDR3 extends over 15 amino acids. V lost 4 bases and J lost 7, with 17 bases in between. Here the CDR3 DNA reads TGTGCCAGCAGCTCGACCCGACGAAACGGAAATGAGCAGTTCTTC. Its protein product is CASSSTRRNGNEQFF.

V gene TRBV6-1 combines with J gene TRBJ2-2, with D perhaps TRBD1 (6 bases). This CDR3 region has 16 residues. In germline, CDR1 is MNHNS, CDR2 SASEGT. Deletions cut 8 bases from V and 0 bases from J, with 16 bases between. The CDR3 reads CASERRQDANTGELFF. The CDR3 region has the DNA TGTGCCAGCGAACGCCGACAGGACGCGAACACCGGGGAGCTGTTTTTT.

The chain combines TRBV18 with TRBJ2-5; D may be TRBD2 (5 bases). The CDR3 runs to 12 residues. V was clipped by 2 bases and J by 5 bases, with 6 bases between them. In germline, CDR1 is KGHSH, CDR2 LQKENI. As DNA, the CDR3 is TGTGCCAGCTCACCAATAGCGGAGACCCAGTACTTC. Encoded protein: CASSPIAETQYF.

This sequence joins TRBV6-5 and TRBJ2-3, with D perhaps assigned TRBD1 or TRBD2 (5 bases each). The CDR3 consists of 11 residues. Per germline, CDR1 MNHEY and CDR2 SVGAGI. The CDR3 DNA sequence: TGTGCAGCAGGGACCCGCCATACGCAGTATTTT. Encoded protein: CAAGTRHTQYF.

The chain joins TRBV6-1 to TRBJ1-5, with D uncertain. CDR1 and CDR2 from the germline V gene are MNHNS and SASEGT. The CDR3 has 14 residues. Trimming took off 10 bases at V and 4 bases at J, with 17 bases between the two ends. Written as DNA, the CDR3 is TGTGCCACCAAGGCCGGATCGACAAATCAGCCCCAGCATTTT. Encoded protein: CATKAGSTNQPQHF.

The genes are TRBV20-1 and TRBJ2-3, with D tentatively TRBD2 (6 bases). The ends were cut back, 1 base at V and 14 bases at J, with 10 bases in the middle. CDR1 is DFQATT and CDR2 is SNEGSKA in the germline V gene (reference sequence). This CDR3 has 10 amino acids. The CDR3 DNA follows: TGCAGTGCTAGAGGAGTAGCGGCGTATTTT. Its protein is CSARGVAAYF.

This sequence joins TRBV20-1 and TRBJ2-5, with 11 bases fitting TRBD2. Germline V gene data show CDR1 as DFQATT and CDR2 as SNEGSKA (reference sequence). V was pared by 4 bases and J by 2 bases, with 12 bases of the junction left unmatched. The CDR3 sequence is 17 residues long. The CDR3 DNA reads TGCAGTGCTATCGCTTTGGAACTAGCGGGGGTGCAAGAGACCCAGTACTTC. Amino acid sequence: CSAIALELAGVQETQYF.

The chain is built from TRBV12-3 or TRBV12-4 and TRBJ1-4; 7 bases are a match to TRBD1. CDR3 length: 12 amino acids. Trimming removed 7 bases from V and 7 bases from J; junction bases left unmatched: 3. The CDR3 nucleotides are TGTGCCAGCAACAGGGGATCTGAAAAACTGTTTTTT. Its translation is CASNRGSEKLFF.

This clonotype came up many times. The chain recombines TRBV29-1 with TRBJ1-1; TRBD1 might be the D (5 bases). This CDR3 contains 13 residues. Trimming took off 4 bases at V and 1 base at J, with 10 bases between the two ends. Germline values: CDR1 SQVTM, CDR2 ANQGSEA. The CDR3 sequence is CSVVSGRNTEAFF. As DNA, the CDR3 is TGCAGCGTTGTATCGGGACGGAACACTGAAGCTTTCTTT.

This clonotype was seen only a few times. The rearrangement uses TRBV20-1 and TRBJ2-2; tentative D call: TRBD2 (7 bases). CDR1 and CDR2 (germline): DFQATT, SNEGSKA (reference sequence). Trimming removed 4 bases from V and 6 bases from J, with 12 bases in between. The length of the CDR3 is 13 residues. The CDR3 DNA is TGCAGTGCTAAGGGGGGGTATCCCGGGGAGCTGTTTTTT. This encodes CSAKGGYPGELFF.

A few counts support this clonotype. The J gene is TRBJ2-3, the V gene TRBV7-2; D not certain. With 2 bases removed from V and 7 bases from J, the gap between germline ends came to 10 bases. The CDR3 has 13 amino acids. Germline V CDR1 and CDR2: SGHTA, FQGNSA. The CDR3 spells CASSLRLTYTQYF. DNA of the CDR3: TGTGCCAGCAGCTTAAGGCTAACCTATACGCAGTATTTT.

This clonotype appeared a few times. The chain has TRBV20-1 and TRBJ1-2; D is unresolved. Germline values: CDR1 DFQATT, CDR2 SNEGSKA (reference sequence). The CDR3 loop spans 14 amino acids. The ends were cut back, 1 base at V and 2 bases at J, with 11 bases in the middle. CDR3 residues: CSARARLANYGYTF. The CDR3 nucleotides read TGCAGTGCTAGAGCGCGACTGGCGAACTATGGCTACACCTTC.

This chain links TRBV4-3 with TRBJ1-2; 10 bases match TRBD1. The CDR3 consists of 15 residues. CDR1 and CDR2 (germline): LGHNA, YSLEER. Trimming cost V 0 bases and J 7 bases; bases outside gene matches: 5. The CDR3 sequence: CASSQDRTGGVGYTF. CDR3 bases: TGCGCCAGCAGCCAAGATCGGACAGGGGGTGTTGGCTACACCTTC.

This clonotype has ten or more counts. J is TRBJ1-4 and V is TRBV20-1, with D maybe TRBD1 (5 bases). Trimming shortened V by 2 bases and J by 8 bases, and 12 bases separated the two germline ends. The CDR3 spans 13 residues. Germline V gene data show CDR1 as DFQATT and CDR2 as SNEGSKA (reference sequence). For the CDR3, the DNA is TGCAGTGCTAGACGAGGGGCGGAAGAAAAACTGTTTTTT. Its protein product is CSARRGAEEKLFF.

This chain joins TRBV24-1 and TRBJ1-5; possible D gene TRBD1, 6 bases. Germline V gene data show CDR1 as KGHDR and CDR2 as SFDVKD. The CDR3 loop spans 16 amino acids. The V end lost 4 bases, the J end lost 0 bases, and 12 bases lay between the germline ends. In DNA, the CDR3 is TGTGCCACCAGTGACACGGGACATGATAGCAATCAGCCCCAGCATTTT. It yields the protein CATSDTGHDSNQPQHF.